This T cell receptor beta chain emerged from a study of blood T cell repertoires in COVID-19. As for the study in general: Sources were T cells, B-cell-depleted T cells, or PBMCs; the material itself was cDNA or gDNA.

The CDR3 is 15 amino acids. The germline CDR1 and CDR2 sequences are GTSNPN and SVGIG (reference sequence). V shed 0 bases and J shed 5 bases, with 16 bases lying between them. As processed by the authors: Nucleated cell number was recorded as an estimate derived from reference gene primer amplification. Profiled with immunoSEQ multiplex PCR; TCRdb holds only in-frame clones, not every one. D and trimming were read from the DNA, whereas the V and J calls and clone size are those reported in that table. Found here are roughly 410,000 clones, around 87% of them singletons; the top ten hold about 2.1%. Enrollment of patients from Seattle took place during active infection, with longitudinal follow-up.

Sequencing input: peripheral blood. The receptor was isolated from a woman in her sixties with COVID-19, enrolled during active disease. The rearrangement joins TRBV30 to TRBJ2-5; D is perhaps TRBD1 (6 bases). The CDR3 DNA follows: TGTGCCTGGAGTGTAATGACAGGCCAAGGGGAGACCCAGTACTTC. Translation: CAWSVMTGQGETQYF.